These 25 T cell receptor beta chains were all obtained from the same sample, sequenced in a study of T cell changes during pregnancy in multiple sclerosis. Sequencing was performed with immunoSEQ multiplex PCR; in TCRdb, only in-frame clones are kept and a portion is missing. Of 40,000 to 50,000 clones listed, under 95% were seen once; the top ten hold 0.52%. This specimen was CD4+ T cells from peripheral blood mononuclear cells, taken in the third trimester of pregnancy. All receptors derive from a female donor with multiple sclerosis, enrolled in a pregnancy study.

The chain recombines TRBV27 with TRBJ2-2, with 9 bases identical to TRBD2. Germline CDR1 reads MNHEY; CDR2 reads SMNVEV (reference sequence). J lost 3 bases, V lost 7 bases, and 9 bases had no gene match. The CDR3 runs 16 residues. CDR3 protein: CASKRGGGRDTGELFF. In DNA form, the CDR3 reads TGTGCCAGCAAACGGGGGGGCGGGAGGGACACCGGGGAGCTGTTTTTT.

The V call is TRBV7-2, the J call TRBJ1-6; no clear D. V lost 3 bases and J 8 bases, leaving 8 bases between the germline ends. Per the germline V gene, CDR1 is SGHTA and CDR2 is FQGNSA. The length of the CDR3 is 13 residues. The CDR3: CASSLELYSPLHF. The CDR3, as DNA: TGTGCCAGCAGCTTGGAGCTTTATTCACCCCTCCACTTT.

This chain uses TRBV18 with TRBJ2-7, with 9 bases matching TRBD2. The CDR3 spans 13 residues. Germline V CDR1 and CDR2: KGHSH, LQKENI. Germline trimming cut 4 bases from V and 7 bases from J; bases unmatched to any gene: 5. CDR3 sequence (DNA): TGTGCCAGCTCACTAGCGGGAGCGTCGGAGCAGTACTTC. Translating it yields CASSLAGASEQYF.

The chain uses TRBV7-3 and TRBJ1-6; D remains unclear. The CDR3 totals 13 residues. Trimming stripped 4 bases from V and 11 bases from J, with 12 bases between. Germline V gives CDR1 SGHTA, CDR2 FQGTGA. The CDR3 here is CASSSLDGAPLHF. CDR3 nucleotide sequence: TGTGCCAGCAGCTCGCTTGACGGGGCACCCCTCCACTTT.

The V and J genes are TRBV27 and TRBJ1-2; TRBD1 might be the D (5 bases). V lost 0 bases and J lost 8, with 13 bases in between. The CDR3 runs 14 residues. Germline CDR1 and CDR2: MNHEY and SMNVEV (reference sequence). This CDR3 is CASSLSQAQGGYTF. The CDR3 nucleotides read TGTGCCAGCAGTTTATCCCAAGCTCAGGGCGGCTACACCTTC.

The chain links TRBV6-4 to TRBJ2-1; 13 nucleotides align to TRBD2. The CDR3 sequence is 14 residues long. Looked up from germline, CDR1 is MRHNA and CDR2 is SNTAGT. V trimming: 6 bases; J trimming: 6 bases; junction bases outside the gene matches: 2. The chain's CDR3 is CASRLAGGVNEQFF. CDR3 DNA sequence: TGTGCCAGCAGACTAGCGGGAGGGGTCAATGAGCAGTTCTTC.

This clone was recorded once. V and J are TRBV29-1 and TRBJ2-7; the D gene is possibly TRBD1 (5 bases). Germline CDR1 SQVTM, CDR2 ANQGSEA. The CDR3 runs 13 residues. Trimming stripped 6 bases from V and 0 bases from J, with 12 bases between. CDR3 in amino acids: CSVATVLSYEQYF. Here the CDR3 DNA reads TGCAGCGTGGCGACAGTCCTCTCCTACGAGCAGTACTTC.

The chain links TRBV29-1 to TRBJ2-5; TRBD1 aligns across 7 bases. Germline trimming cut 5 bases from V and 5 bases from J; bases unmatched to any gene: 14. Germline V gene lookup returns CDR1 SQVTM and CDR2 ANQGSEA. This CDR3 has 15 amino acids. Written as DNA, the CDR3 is TGCAGCGTTAAGGGGTGGACAGGAAGTCTGGAGACCCAGTACTTC. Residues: CSVKGWTGSLETQYF.

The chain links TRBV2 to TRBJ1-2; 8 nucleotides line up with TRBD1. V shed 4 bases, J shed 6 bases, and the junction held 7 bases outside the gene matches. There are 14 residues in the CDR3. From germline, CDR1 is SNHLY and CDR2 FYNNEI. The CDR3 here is CASSVLGTGHGYTF. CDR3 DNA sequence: TGTGCCAGCAGTGTCCTAGGGACAGGACATGGCTACACCTTC.

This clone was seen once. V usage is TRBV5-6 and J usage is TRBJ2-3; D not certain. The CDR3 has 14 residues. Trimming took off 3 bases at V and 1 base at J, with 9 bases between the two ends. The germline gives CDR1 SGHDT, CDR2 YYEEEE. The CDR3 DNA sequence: TGTGCCAGCAGCTCATCTCTAGGCACAGATACGCAGTATTTT. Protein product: CASSSSLGTDTQYF.

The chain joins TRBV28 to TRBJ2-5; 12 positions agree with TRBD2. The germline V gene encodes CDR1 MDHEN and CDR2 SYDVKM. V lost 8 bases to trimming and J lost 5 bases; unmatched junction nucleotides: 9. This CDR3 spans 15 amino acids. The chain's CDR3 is CASHTRLAGGETQYF. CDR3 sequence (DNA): TGTGCCAGCCACACCCGGCTAGCGGGGGGGGAGACCCAGTACTTC.

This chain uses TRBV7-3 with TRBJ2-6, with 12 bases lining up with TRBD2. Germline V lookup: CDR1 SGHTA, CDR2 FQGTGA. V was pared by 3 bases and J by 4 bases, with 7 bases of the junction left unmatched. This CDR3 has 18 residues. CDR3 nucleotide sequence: TGTGCCAGCAGCTTGAGACTAGCGGGGGCCGGGGGGGCCAACGTCCTGACTTTC. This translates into CASSLRLAGAGGANVLTF.

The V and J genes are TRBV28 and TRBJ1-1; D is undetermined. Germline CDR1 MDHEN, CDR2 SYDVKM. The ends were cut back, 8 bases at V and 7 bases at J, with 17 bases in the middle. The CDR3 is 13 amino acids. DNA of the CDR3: TGTGCCAGCCAAACCCTAGGACTCTTTGAAGCTTTCTTT. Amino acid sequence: CASQTLGLFEAFF.

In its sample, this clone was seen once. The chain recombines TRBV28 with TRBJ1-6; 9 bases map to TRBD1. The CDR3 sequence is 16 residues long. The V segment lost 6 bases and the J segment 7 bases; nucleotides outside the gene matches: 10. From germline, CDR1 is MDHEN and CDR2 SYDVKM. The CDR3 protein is CASSLYGTGLNSPLHF. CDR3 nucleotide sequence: TGTGCCAGCAGCCTTTATGGGACAGGGTTAAATTCACCCCTCCACTTT.

Written as DNA, the CDR3 is TGTGCCAGCAGCCGCAGGGGGCGATGGACTGAAGCTTTCTTT. It encodes CASSRRGRWTEAFF. The chain joins TRBV11-2 to TRBJ1-1; 8 bases are shared with TRBD1. Trimming removed 5 bases from V and 5 bases from J; junction bases left unmatched: 7. The CDR3 spans 14 residues. Germline lookup yields CDR1 SGHAT and CDR2 FQNNGV.

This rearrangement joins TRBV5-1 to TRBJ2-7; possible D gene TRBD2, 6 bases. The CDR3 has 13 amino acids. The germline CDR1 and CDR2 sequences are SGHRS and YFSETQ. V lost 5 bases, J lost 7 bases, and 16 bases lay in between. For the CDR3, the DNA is TGCGCCAGCAGGCGGGAAGGAGGGACGGAGCAGTACTTC. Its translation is CASRREGGTEQYF.

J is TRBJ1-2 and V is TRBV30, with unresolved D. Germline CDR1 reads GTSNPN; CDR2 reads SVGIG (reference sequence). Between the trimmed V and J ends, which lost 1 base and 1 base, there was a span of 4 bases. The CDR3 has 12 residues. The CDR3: CAWSAFNYGYTF. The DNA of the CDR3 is TGTGCCTGGAGTGCCTTTAACTATGGCTACACCTTC.

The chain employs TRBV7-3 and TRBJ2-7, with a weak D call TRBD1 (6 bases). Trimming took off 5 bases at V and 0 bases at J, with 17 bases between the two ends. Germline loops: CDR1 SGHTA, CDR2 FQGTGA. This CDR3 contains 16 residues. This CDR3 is CASSPLDRTSSYEQYF. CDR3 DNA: TGTGCCAGCAGCCCCCTCGACAGGACAAGCTCCTACGAGCAGTACTTC. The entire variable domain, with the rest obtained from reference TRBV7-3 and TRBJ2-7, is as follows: GAGVSQTPSNKVTEKGKYVELRCDPISGHTALYWYRQSLGQGPEFLIYFQGTGAADDSGLPNDRFFAVRPEGSVSTLKIQRTERGDSAVYLCASSPLDRTSSYEQYFGPGTRLTVT.

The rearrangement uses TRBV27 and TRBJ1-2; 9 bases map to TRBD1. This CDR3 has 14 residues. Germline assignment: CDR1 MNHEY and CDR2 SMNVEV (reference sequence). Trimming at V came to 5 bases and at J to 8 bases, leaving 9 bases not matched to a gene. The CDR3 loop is CASSQTGTGTGYTF. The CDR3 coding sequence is TGTGCCAGCAGTCAGACCGGGACAGGGACAGGCTACACCTTC.

CDR3 in DNA: TGTGCCACCAGCAGCCCGGCCTACAATGAGCAGTTCTTC. Translated: CATSSPAYNEQFF. The J gene is TRBJ2-1, the V gene TRBV15; D unclear. Germline CDR1 LNHNV, CDR2 YYDKDF (reference sequence). The V and J ends lost 3 bases and 2 bases respectively, with 5 bases between them. The CDR3 length is 13 residues.

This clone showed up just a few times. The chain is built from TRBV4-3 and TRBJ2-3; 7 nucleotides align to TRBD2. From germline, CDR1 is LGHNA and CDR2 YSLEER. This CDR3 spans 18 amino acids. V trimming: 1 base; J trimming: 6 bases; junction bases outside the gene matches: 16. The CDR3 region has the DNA TGCGCCAGCAGCCAAGCTCGGACTAGTCAAAACCCATGGGATACGCAGTATTTT. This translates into CASSQARTSQNPWDTQYF.

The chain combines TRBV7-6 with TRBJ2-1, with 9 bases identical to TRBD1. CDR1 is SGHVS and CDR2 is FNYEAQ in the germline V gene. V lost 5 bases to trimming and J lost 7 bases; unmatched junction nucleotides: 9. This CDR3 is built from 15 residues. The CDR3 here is CASSTGQGFLNEQFF. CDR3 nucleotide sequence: TGTGCCAGCAGCACCGGACAGGGGTTTTTAAATGAGCAGTTCTTC.

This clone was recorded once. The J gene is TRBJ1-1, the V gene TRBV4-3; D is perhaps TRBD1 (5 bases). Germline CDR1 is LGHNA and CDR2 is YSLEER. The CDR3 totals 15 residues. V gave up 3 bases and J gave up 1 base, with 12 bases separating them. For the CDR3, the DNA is TGCGCCAGCAGCCAGGAGATGGGGCCGAACACTGAAGCTTTCTTT. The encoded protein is CASSQEMGPNTEAFF.

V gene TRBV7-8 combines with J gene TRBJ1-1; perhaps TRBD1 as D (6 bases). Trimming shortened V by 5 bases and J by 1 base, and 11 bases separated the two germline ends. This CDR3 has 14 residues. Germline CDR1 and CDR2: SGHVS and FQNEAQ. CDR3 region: CASSRFRGNTEAFF. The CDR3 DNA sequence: TGTGCCAGCAGCCGTTTCAGGGGGAACACTGAAGCTTTCTTT. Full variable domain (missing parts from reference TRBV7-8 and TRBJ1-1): GAGVSQSPRYKVAKRGQDVALRCDPISGHVSLFWYQQALGQGPEFLTYFQNEAQLDKSGLPSDRFFAERPEGSVSTLKIQRTQQEDSAVYLCASSRFRGNTEAFFGQGTRLTVV.

Written as DNA, the CDR3 is TGTGCCAGCAGTGCCGACAGGGGCTCGAACACTGAAGCTTTCTTT. Its protein product is CASSADRGSNTEAFF. This chain connects TRBV6-5 to TRBJ1-1, with 8 nucleotides matching TRBD1. The CDR3 has 15 amino acids. From germline, CDR1 is MNHEY and CDR2 SVGAGI. V trimming: 5 bases; J trimming: 1 base; junction bases outside the gene matches: 6.